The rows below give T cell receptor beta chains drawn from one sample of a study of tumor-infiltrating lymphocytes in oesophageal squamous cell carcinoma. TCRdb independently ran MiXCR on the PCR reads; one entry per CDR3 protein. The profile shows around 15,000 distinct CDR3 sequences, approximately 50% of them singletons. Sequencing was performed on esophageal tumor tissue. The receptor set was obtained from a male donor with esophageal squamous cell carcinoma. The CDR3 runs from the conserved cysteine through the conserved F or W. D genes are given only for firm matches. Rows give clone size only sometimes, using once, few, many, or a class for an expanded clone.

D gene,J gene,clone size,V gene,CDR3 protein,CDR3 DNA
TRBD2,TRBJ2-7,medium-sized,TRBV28,CASSPGLAGDRYEQYF,TGTGCCAGCAGCCCGGGACTAGCGGGAGATCGCTACGAGCAGTACTTC
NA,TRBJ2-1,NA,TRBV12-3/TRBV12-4,CASSSLVTGGEQFF,TGTGCCAGCAGTTCCCTCGTCACGGGCGGGGAGCAGTTCTTC
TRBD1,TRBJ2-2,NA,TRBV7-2,CASSRGQGAGELFF,TGTGCCAGCAGCCGCGGACAGGGCGCCGGGGAGCTGTTTTTT
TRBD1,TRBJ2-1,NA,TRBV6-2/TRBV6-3,CAATGGAGVEQFF,TGTGCCGCGACAGGGGGGGCGGGAGTTGAGCAGTTCTTC
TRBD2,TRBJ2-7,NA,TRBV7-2,CASSLVTGGRGEQYF,TGTGCCAGCAGCTTAGTGACGGGAGGGAGGGGCGAGCAGTACTTC
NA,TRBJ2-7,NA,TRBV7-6,CASSSLGGGPSHEQYF,TGTGCCAGCAGCTCGCTAGGGGGGGGGCCGAGTCATGAGCAGTACTTC
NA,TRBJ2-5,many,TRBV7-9,CASSAQTNAETQYF,TGTGCCAGCAGCGCCCAAACGAATGCGGAGACCCAGTACTTC
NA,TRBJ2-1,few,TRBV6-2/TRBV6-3,CASSYSPNYEQFF,TGTGCCAGCAGTTACTCGCCCAATTATGAGCAGTTCTTC
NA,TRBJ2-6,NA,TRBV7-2,CASSPLRTKVASGANVLTF,TGTGCCAGCAGCCCCCTACGGACGAAGGTCGCCTCTGGGGCCAACGTCCTGACTTTC
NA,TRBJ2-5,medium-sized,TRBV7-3,CASSEGPEETQYF,TGTGCCAGCAGCGAAGGGCCTGAAGAGACCCAGTACTTC
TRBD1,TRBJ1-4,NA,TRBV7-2,CASSLVAGGATNEKLFF,TGTGCCAGCAGCTTAGTAGCAGGGGGCGCGACTAATGAAAAACTGTTTTTT
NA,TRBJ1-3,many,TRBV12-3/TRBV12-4,CASSLAGVVSGNTIYF,TGTGCCAGCAGTTTAGCAGGCGTCGTCTCTGGAAACACCATATATTTT
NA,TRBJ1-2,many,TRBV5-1,CASSLGGDSGYTF,TGCGCCAGCAGCTTGGGCGGGGATTCGGGCTACACCTTC
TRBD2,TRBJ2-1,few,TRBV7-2,CASKEGAGVGYNEQFF,TGTGCCAGCAAGGAAGGGGCGGGAGTAGGATACAATGAGCAGTTCTTC
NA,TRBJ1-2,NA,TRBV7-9,CASSPTDNYGYTF,TGTGCCAGCAGCCCGACTGACAACTATGGCTACACCTTC
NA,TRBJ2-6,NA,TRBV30,CAWSYGDGANVLTF,TGTGCCTGGAGTTATGGGGACGGGGCCAACGTCCTGACTTTC
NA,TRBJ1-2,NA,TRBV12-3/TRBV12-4,CASSLKGTFYGYTF,TGTGCCAGCAGTTTAAAGGGGACTTTCTATGGCTACACCTTC
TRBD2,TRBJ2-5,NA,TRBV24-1,CATSLGTSGRETQYF,TGTGCCACCAGCCTCGGGACTAGCGGGAGAGAGACCCAGTACTTC
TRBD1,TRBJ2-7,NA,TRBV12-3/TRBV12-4,CASSWTPGGLAGELYF,TGTGCCAGCAGTTGGACTCCAGGGGGCCTGGCCGGGGAGCTGTACTTC
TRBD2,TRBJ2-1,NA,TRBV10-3,CAMAGEPNNEQFF,TGTGCCATGGCGGGGGAACCTAACAATGAGCAGTTCTTC
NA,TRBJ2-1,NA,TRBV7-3,CASSPYFLGNEQFF,TGTGCCAGCAGCCCCTACTTCCTAGGTAATGAGCAGTTCTTC
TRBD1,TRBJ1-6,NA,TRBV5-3,CASSSWGQGNSPLHF,TGTGCCAGCAGCTCGTGGGGACAGGGCAATTCACCCCTCCACTTT
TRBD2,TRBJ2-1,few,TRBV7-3,CASSSGTSGVNEQFF,TGTGCCAGCAGCTCCGGGACTAGCGGCGTCAATGAGCAGTTCTTC
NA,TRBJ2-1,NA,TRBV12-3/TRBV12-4,CASSLAGTPYNEQFF,TGTGCCAGCAGTTTAGCGGGGACCCCGTACAATGAGCAGTTCTTC
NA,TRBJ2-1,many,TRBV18,CASSLLELYNEQFF,TGTGCCAGCTCACTGCTGGAGCTCTACAATGAGCAGTTCTTC
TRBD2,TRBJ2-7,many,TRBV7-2,CASSLGAGGRHHNEQYF,TGTGCCAGCAGCTTAGGAGCGGGAGGGCGCCATCACAATGAGCAGTACTTC
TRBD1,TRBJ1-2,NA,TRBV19,CATQGDRVRVTF,TGTGCCACCCAGGGGGACAGGGTTCGGGTCACCTTC
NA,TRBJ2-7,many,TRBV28,CASQSGTSTYEQYF,TGTGCCAGCCAATCCGGGACTTCCACCTACGAGCAGTACTTC
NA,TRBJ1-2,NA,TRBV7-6,CASSLGPGSRDGYTF,TGTGCCAGCAGCTTAGGTCCGGGCTCCAGGGATGGCTACACCTTC
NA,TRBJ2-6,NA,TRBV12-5,CASAPSGANVLTF,TGTGCTAGTGCCCCCTCTGGGGCCAACGTCCTGACTTTC
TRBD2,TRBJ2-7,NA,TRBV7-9,CASSPSPGLAARGRYNEQYF,TGTGCCAGCAGCCCGAGCCCCGGACTAGCGGCCCGGGGCCGTTACAATGAGCAGTACTTC
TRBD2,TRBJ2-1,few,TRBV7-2,CASSLVVAGRYNEQFF,TGTGCCAGCAGCTTAGTTGTAGCGGGAAGATACAATGAGCAGTTCTTC
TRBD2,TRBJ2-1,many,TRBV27,CASSYPGLGVLKQFF,TGTGCCAGCAGCTACCCGGGACTAGGGGTCTTGAAGCAGTTCTTC
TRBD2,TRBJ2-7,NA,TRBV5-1,CASSPSGDSYEQYF,TGCGCCAGCAGCCCCAGCGGGGACTCCTACGAGCAGTACTTC
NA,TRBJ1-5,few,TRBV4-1,CASSHVLDRDQPQHF,TGCGCCAGCAGCCACGTTTTGGACAGAGATCAGCCCCAGCATTTT
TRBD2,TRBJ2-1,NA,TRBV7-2,CASSLVSGIFWNEQFF,TGTGCCAGCAGCTTGGTTAGCGGGATCTTCTGGAATGAGCAGTTCTTC
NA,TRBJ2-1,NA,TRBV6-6,CASSYSPDNEQFF,TGTGCCAGCAGTTACTCACCCGACAATGAGCAGTTCTTC
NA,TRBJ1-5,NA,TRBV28,CASRRGERVRQPQHF,TGTGCCAGCAGGCGGGGAGAAAGGGTTCGTCAGCCCCAGCATTTT
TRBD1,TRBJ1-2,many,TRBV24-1,CATSDVQGARGYTF,TGTGCCACCAGTGACGTCCAGGGGGCGAGAGGCTACACCTTC